This TCR beta chain emerged from a study of blood T cell repertoires in COVID-19. The CDR3 sequence is 12 residues long. V was trimmed by 5 bases and J by 3 bases, leaving 7 bases between them. Germline CDR1 is SGHRS and CDR2 is YFSETQ. Authors' analysis steps: It was from reference gene primer amplification that nucleated cell counts were estimated. Profiling relied on immunoSEQ multiplex PCR, and the TCRdb table lists in-frame clones only, not all of them. V and J calls and clone size are those listed in that table; D and trimming were worked out from the DNA. The sample has over 200,000 clones; about 86% are singletons.

The TCR was taken from an older man with acute or convalescent COVID-19. This chain connects TRBV5-1 to TRBJ2-3; no reliable D call. Sequencing was carried out using peripheral blood. The DNA of the CDR3 is TGCGCCAGCAGGACGGGTACAGATACGCAGTATTTT. Translation: CASRTGTDTQYF. The whole variable domain, filled in from reference TRBV5-1 and TRBJ2-3, reads KAGVTQTPRYLIKTRGQQVTLSCSPISGHRSVSWYQQTPGQGLQFLFEYFSETQRNKGNFPGRFSGRQFSNSRSEMNVSTLELGDSALYLCASRTGTDTQYFGPGTRLTVL.